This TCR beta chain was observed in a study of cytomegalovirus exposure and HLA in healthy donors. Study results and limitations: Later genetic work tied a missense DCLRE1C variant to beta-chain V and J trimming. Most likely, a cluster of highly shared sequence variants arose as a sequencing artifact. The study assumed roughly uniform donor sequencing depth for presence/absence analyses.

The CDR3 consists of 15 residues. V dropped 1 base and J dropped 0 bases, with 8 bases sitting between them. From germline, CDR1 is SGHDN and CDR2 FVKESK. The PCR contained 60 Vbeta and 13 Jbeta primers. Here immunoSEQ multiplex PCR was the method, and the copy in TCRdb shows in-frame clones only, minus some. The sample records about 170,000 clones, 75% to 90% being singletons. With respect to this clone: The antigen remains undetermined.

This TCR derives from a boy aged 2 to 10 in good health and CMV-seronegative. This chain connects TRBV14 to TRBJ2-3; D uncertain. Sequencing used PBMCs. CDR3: CASSQGPISTDTQYF. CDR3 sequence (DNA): TGTGCCAGCAGCCAAGGTCCCATCAGCACAGATACGCAGTATTTT.